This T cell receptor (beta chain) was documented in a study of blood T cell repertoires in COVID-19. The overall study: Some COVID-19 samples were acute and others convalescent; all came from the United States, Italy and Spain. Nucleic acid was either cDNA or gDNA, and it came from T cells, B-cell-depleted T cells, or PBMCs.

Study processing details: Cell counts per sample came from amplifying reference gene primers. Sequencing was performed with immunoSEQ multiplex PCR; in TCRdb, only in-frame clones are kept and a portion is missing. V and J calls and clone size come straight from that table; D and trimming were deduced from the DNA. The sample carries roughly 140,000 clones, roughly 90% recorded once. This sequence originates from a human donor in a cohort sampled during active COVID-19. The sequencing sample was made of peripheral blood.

The CDR3 region has the DNA TGTGCCAGCAGCCTGGGACAGGGGGGGTCCCAAGAGACCCAGTACTTC. This codes for CASSLGQGGSQETQYF. The V and J genes are TRBV7-2 and TRBJ2-5; 11 bases are shared with TRBD1. V dropped 5 bases and J dropped 1; count of bases not matched to a gene: 6. The CDR3 runs 16 residues. Looked up from germline, CDR1 is SGHTA and CDR2 is FQGNSA. The full variable domain, in which reference TRBV7-2 and TRBJ2-5 provide the parts outside the CDR3, is GAGVSQSPSNKVTEKGKDVELRCDPISGHTALYWYRQSLGQGLEFLIYFQGNSAPDKSGLPSDRFSAERTGGSVSTLTIQRTQQEDSAVYLCASSLGQGGSQETQYFGPGTRLLVL.